Sample share makes the clone carrying this T cell receptor beta chain medium-sized. The time point is: blood at routine non-recurrence follow-up after resection. The presence of a unique molecular identifier marked each TCR cDNA molecule. In TCRdb, the 5' RACE reads were re-called with MiXCR into one record per CDR3 protein. The data show around 29,000 distinct CDR3 sequences, 10% seen once. Trimming shortened V by 7 bases and J by 2 bases, and 15 bases separated the two germline ends. CDR3 size: 14 residues. Germline lookup yields CDR1 MDHEN and CDR2 SYDVKM. The sample is drawn from a study of spatial heterogeneity in lung cancer. Study in general: Sequencing covered available follow-up PBMC samples collected a median of approximately 25 months after resection.

The receptor comes from a female donor with early-stage non-small cell lung cancer. The V call is TRBV28, the J call TRBJ2-7; possibly TRBD1 for D (8 bases). The specimen comprised PBMCs, sampled at follow-up. CDR3 loop: CASTRTGTTYEQYF. The DNA for the CDR3 is TGTGCCAGCACCCGGACAGGGACTACCTACGAGCAGTACTTC.